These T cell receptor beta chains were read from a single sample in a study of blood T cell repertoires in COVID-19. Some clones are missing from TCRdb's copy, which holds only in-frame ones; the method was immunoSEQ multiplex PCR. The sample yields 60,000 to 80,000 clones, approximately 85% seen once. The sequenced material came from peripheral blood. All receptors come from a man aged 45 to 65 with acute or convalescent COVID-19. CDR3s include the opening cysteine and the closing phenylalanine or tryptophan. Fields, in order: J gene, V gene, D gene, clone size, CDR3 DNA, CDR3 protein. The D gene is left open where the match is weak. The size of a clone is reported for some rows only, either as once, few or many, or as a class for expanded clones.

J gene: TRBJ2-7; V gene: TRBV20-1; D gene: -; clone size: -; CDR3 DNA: TGCAGTGCTAGTCCCCGACAAACCTACGAGCAGTACTTC; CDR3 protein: CSASPRQTYEQYF
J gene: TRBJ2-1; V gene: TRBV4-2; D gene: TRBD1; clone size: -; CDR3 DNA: TGTGCCAGCAGCCAAGATGGGACAGGGGGAGTGAGTGAGCAGTTCTTC; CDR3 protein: CASSQDGTGGVSEQFF
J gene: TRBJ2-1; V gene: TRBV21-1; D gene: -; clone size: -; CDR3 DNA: TGTGCCAGCAGCATCCGGCCTGGGACTAGCGGGGGCGGGGAGCAGTTCTTC; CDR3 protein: CASSIRPGTSGGGEQFF
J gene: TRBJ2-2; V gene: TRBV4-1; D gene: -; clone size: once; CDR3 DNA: TGCGCCAGCAGCCCCACTATCCCGGGGCAGGGGCCCGGGGAGCTGTTTTTT; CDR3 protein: CASSPTIPGQGPGELFF
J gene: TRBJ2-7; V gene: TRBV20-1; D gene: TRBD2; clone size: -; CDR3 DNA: TGCAGTGCTAGTGCTGGACTAGCGGGGCCCTACGAGCAGTACTTC; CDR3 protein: CSASAGLAGPYEQYF
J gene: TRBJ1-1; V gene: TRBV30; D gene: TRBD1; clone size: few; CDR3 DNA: TGTGCCTGGAGCCGAGACAGGGAATGGGACACTGAAGCTTTCTTT; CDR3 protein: CAWSRDREWDTEAFF
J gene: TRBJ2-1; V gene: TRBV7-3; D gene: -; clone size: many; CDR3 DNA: TGTGCCAGCAGCACCGACAGCTACAATGAGCAGTTCTTC; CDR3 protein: CASSTDSYNEQFF
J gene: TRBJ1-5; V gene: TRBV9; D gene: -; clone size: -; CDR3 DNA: TGTGCCAGCAGCGTCCCTCCCCAGAGCAATCAGCCCCAGCATTTT; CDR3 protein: CASSVPPQSNQPQHF
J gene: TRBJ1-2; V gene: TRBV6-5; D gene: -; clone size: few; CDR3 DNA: TGTGCCAGCAGTTACGAACAGGGTAATGGCTACACCTTC; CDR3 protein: CASSYEQGNGYTF
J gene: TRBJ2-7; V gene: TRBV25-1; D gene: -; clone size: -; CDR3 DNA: TGTGCCAGCAGTGAAACAGGGCGTCACGAGCAGTACTTC; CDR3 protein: CASSETGRHEQYF
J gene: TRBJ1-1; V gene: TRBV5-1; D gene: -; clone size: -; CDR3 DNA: TGCGCCAGCAGCTTGGTTGTAGGTGGACACATGAACACTGAAGCTTTCTTT; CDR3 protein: CASSLVVGGHMNTEAFF
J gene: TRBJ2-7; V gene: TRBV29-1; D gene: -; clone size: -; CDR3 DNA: TGCAGCGTTGAGGCCACCTACGAGCAGTACTTC; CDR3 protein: CSVEATYEQYF